The rows below give T cell receptor beta chains drawn from one sample of a study of blood T cell repertoires in COVID-19. Produced via immunoSEQ multiplex PCR; TCRdb's table is partial and in-frame only. The sample includes hundreds of thousands of clones, roughly 90% of them seen just once. The sequenced material came from peripheral blood. These receptors were taken from a woman in her thirties or forties with COVID-19, enrolled during active disease. Each CDR3 is given with its conserved first and last residue. The order of the fields is CDR3 protein, CDR3 DNA, clone size, J gene, V gene, D gene. A D gene is named only where the DNA matches it firmly. Not all rows give a size; the values are once, few, many and, for expanded clones, a class.

CASSSVSRDERLFF | TGTGCCAGCAGTTCCGTATCGCGGGACGAAAGACTGTTTTTT | . | TRBJ1-4 | TRBV28 | .
CASSLSDSIYGYTF | TGTGCCAGCAGCTTATCAGACTCGATCTATGGCTACACCTTC | . | TRBJ1-2 | TRBV7-9 | .
CATSRGTAGSSDTQYF | TGTGCCACCAGCAGGGGAACGGCGGGGTCATCAGATACGCAGTATTTT | once | TRBJ2-3 | TRBV15 | .
CAWLEGGPTDTQYF | TGTGCCTGGCTCGAGGGAGGGCCCACAGATACGCAGTATTTT | . | TRBJ2-3 | TRBV30 | TRBD2
CASSLGGTGLAYEQYF | TGTGCCAGCAGCTTAGGGGGGACAGGCTTGGCCTACGAGCAGTACTTC | once | TRBJ2-7 | TRBV13 | TRBD1
CASSFVSGGQETQYF | TGCGCCAGCAGCTTTGTAAGCGGGGGCCAAGAGACCCAGTACTTC | . | TRBJ2-5 | TRBV5-1 | TRBD2
CASSPEVIGGPAYEQYF | TGCGCCAGCAGCCCCGAAGTGATTGGAGGGCCAGCCTACGAGCAGTACTTC | . | TRBJ2-7 | TRBV4-3 | .
CAWIPATNEKLFF | TGTGCCTGGATCCCGGCAACTAATGAAAAACTGTTTTTT | few | TRBJ1-4 | TRBV30 | .
CAWSQTGTGGYNEQFF | TGTGCCTGGAGTCAAACCGGGACAGGGGGCTACAATGAGCAGTTCTTC | . | TRBJ2-1 | TRBV30 | TRBD1
CASSLWAGGDTEAFF | TGTGCCAGCAGCTTATGGGCAGGGGGAGATACTGAAGCTTTCTTT | . | TRBJ1-1 | TRBV7-2 | TRBD1
CASSSQGAEKLFF | TGTGCCAGCAGCTCACAGGGTGCAGAGAAACTGTTTTTT | . | TRBJ1-4 | TRBV7-2 | .
CASSFTSGGAYETSQYF | TGTGCCAGCAGCTTTACTAGCGGGGGGGCCTATGAGACTTCCCAGTACTTC | once | TRBJ2-5 | TRBV5-6 | TRBD2
CASRDRVNTEAFF | TGTGCCAGCAGAGACAGGGTGAACACTGAAGCTTTCTTT | once | TRBJ1-1 | TRBV27 | TRBD1
CASSKCRFNEAFF | TGTGCCAGCAGCAAATGCAGATTCAATGAAGCTTTCTTT | . | TRBJ1-1 | TRBV21-1 | .
CASRNRGGNSPLHF | TGTGCCAGCAGGAACAGGGGGGGTAATTCACCCCTCCACTTT | . | TRBJ1-6 | TRBV28 | TRBD1
CAWSVNRLRSYNEQFF | TGTGCCTGGAGTGTAAACAGGTTACGGTCCTACAATGAGCAGTTCTTC | . | TRBJ2-1 | TRBV30 | .
CASSYNNQPQHF | TGTGCCAGCAGTTATAATAATCAGCCCCAGCATTTT | . | TRBJ1-5 | TRBV12-3/TRBV12-4 | .
CASSLRQSGYTF | TGTGCCAGCAGCTTAAGACAAAGCGGCTACACCTTC | . | TRBJ1-2 | TRBV7-2 | .
CASSYSQGMNTEAFF | TGTGCCAGCAGTTACTCGCAGGGCATGAACACTGAAGCTTTCTTT | . | TRBJ1-1 | TRBV6-5 | .
CASSVVRGTEAFF | TGTGCCAGCAGCGTAGTTAGGGGGACTGAAGCTTTCTTT | . | TRBJ1-1 | TRBV9 | .
CASSRYLQGKDNQPQHF | TGTGCCAGCAGCCGTTATCTACAGGGGAAGGACAATCAGCCCCAGCATTTT | . | TRBJ1-5 | TRBV7-2 | TRBD1
CAWSPQNQPQHF | TGTGCCTGGAGTCCTCAGAATCAGCCCCAGCATTTT | . | TRBJ1-5 | TRBV30 | .